This T cell receptor (beta chain) was sequenced in a study of blood T cell repertoires in COVID-19. Background on the study: T cells, B-cell-depleted T cells, or PBMCs provided the cDNA or gDNA that served as material.

Ages ranged from roughly 18 to 100 years, with residence in about two dozen US areas. Participants' own reports of clinical history determined their cohort assignment. In the original analysis: For nucleated cells, counts were estimated from reference gene primer amplification. Only in-frame clones appear in the TCRdb table, and some are missing; sequencing was by immunoSEQ multiplex PCR. That table furnishes V, J and clone size, whereas the DNA furnished D and trimming. The repertoire holds fewer than 350,000 clones, with about 88% as singletons. The CDR3 runs to 15 residues. Per germline, CDR1 SGHDT and CDR2 YYEEEE. Trimming cost V 1 base and J 2 bases; bases outside gene matches: 3.

This chain links TRBV5-6 with TRBJ1-3; 7 bases are shared with TRBD1. The sample consisted of PBMCs or T cells enriched from blood (not recorded which). The clonotype originates from a woman aged 60-75 years in a cohort exposed to, infected with or recovered from COVID-19 (not recorded which). The CDR3 bases are TGTGCCAGCAGCTTGTCCGACAGGGCTGGAAACACCATATATTTT. It yields the protein CASSLSDRAGNTIYF. The variable domain in full, with the rest retrieved from reference TRBV5-6 and TRBJ1-3, is DAGVTQSPTHLIKTRGQQVTLRCSPKSGHDTVSWYQQALGQGPQFIFQYYEEEERQRGNFPDRFSGHQFPNYSSELNVNALLLGDSALYLCASSLSDRAGNTIYFGEGSWLTVV.